This T cell receptor (beta chain) appears in the sequencing data of a study of vaccination effects on CD4 cells after COVID-19. Study at large: Antigen-specific CD4+ T cell clonotypes were called by their expansion after viral peptide-pool culture in ViraFEST. Every well got around 2 million PBMC, which were grown with around 9.2 IU/ml IL-2 and about 10 ug/ml peptides. Study-wide results and limits: Late post-vaccination, clones induced by infection and those induced by vaccine underwent marked clonal contraction.

This clone occurred a few times. Its matching antigen is unknown. Only in-frame clones appear in the TCRdb table, and some are missing; sequencing was by immunoSEQ multiplex PCR. Of some 40,000 clones in the sample, over 80% were seen once. The CDR3 is 14 amino acids. Once cultured for roughly nine days, the cells underwent separation to obtain CD4+ T cells. Vaccinated participants had no history of SARS-CoV-2 infection and tested negative for nucleocapsid antibodies. This sequence originates from a human donor who received a COVID-19 vaccine. The material was CD4+ T cells from PBMCs cultured without peptide, obtained before COVID-19 vaccination. The chain uses TRBV21-1 and TRBJ2-7; the listed D gene, TRBD1, was not tested against the DNA. TRBV21-1 is shown as a pseudogene. CDR3 DNA sequence: TGTGCCAGAAGACAGGGGGCTAGACCCTACGAGCAGTACGTC. This translates into CARRQGARPYEQYV.